Sequencing of this TCR beta chain was carried out in a study of shared clonotypes between healthy human individuals (dated by TCRdb to the early 2020s). In terms of the full investigation: A couple of women and three men aged 18 to 49 years were included in the cohort. Leukapheresis yielded between about 0.94 and 9 billion PBMCs per donor. To increase sequencing depth and limit assay-specific biases, TCR repertoire library preparation and sequencing were carried out by different laboratories using diverse techniques. Blood TCR repertoires of about 5 healthy adults were deeply sequenced to estimate repertoire size and the extent of clonotype sharing between individuals. Broader findings and caveats from the paper: The small number of donors limited the genetic and exposure-history diversity represented. Pairwise subsampling indicated that sequencing depth was expected to affect the degree of clonotype sharing among donors. Sampling was restricted to blood, and TCR repertoires in tissue are likely to differ from TCR repertoires in blood.

The donors were healthy, HIV-negative adults who had no recently reported acute infections or vaccinations. Only Caucasian adults living in Nashville, Tennessee, USA were represented among the donors. For unsorted samples, around 90 million PBMCs were counted, and genomic DNA was extracted using the QIAamp DNA Blood Mini kit. Blood was obtained by leukapheresis, after which PBMCs were separated by Ficoll-Histopaque density gradient centrifugation and cryopreserved in liquid nitrogen vapor phase. This clone was found many times. The target of this receptor is not known. No base quality values were provided; no much bigger clone lies one nucleotide off. Other nucleotide sequences in the sample specify the same CDR3. Using the deep immunoSEQ assay, multiplex PCR amplified TCR CDR3 regions from genomic DNA. Genomic DNA extracted from each cell subset was distributed evenly over all wells of several immunoSEQ 96-well plates, and each plate served as one replicate. For unsorted PBMC, each replicate PCR was loaded with about 280 ng genomic DNA, equivalent to 30,000 or so T cell genomes. Ten immunoSEQ deep assay plates were used to sequence the unsorted PBMC genomic DNA. Purified libraries were measured with a Qubit 3.0 fluorometer, size-checked on a Bioanalyzer 2100, and measured again with the KAPA Library Quantification kit. Each immunoSEQ 96-well plate was sequenced on its own single-read 150-cycle Illumina NextSeq 550 flow cell. Per the source publication's procedure: Because only junctional sequences without quality scores were contained in the immunoSEQ output, filtering matching that applied to full-length reads could not be performed. To assign V/J genes and CDR3, sequences were annotated using PyIR, a Python wrapper for IgBLAST v1.9, with IMGT germline references. Any read was removed if the V/J assignment was weak (E-value above 1e-6), the CDR3 was missing, or the read contained stop codons, out-of-frame junctions, or ambiguous translated residues. V3J clonotypes were defined as sequences sharing the same inferred V gene, J gene, and CDR3 amino acid sequence. Percentage overlap between repertoires was computed as shared unique clonotypes divided by the size of the smaller repertoire. Repertoire richness was assessed with RTK rarefaction, the Chao1 estimator, and Recon v2.1 estimates of unobserved clonotypes. The clones in this table, taken by TCRdb from immuneACCESS, are in-frame only. Not every clone is retained; where verified, under half of the shortfall comes from an unresolved V gene, and the cause of the rest is unknown. V, J and clone size derive from that table, while D and trimming were established from the DNA sequence. For this sample there are about 490,000 clones; over 70% appear just once. The leading ten clones occupy about 13% of the sample.

From the cysteine through the phenylalanine, the CDR3 covers 16 amino acids. Kept here is only the CDR3 DNA, which spans 48 bases and is read in frame from base 1. The germline ends are 11 bases apart after V is trimmed by 0 bases and J by 0 bases. Sequences MGHRA (CDR1) and YSYEKL (CDR2) are obtained from the germline V gene. The specimen sequenced was PBMCs. The V and J segments used are TRBV4-1 and TRBJ1-1; 6 matching bases give a weak D call of TRBD1. The clonotype originates from a woman aged 40 to 49 in good health. Some clones in this sample may be carry-over from other donors' samples. At the DNA level, the sequence is TGCGCCAGCAGCCAAGATCGGGGACAAATGAACACTGAAGCTTTCTTT. This gives the protein CASSQDRGQMNTEAFF.